This T cell receptor (beta chain) was sequenced for a study of blood T cell repertoires in COVID-19. Overall study context: Samples taken during acute and convalescent COVID-19 were collected in the United States, Italy and Spain.

As processed by the authors: The authors estimated nucleated cell counts from reference gene primer amplification. The method was immunoSEQ multiplex PCR; TCRdb's version includes in-frame clones alone and lacks a portion of them. V, J and clone size were drawn from that table, and D and trimming were deduced from the DNA. The table has around 160,000 clones, about 87% seen once; the top ten hold about 9.4%. One Seattle source followed patients from active infection through their disease course. CDR1 is MNHEY and CDR2 is SVGAGI in the germline V gene. Trimming removed 6 bases from V and 6 bases from J; junction bases left unmatched: 10. There are 15 residues in the CDR3.

The TCR was taken from a woman in her 70s with COVID-19, enrolled during active disease. Sequenced: peripheral blood. The V call is TRBV6-5, the J call TRBJ1-2, with 10 positions matching TRBD1. This chain's CDR3 is CASSPPGQGRNGYTF. The CDR3 region has the DNA TGTGCCAGCAGCCCCCCGGGACAGGGGAGGAATGGCTACACCTTC.